This T cell receptor beta chain was recovered during a study of blood T cell repertoires in COVID-19. Study summary: COVID-19 samples, acute and convalescent, were from the United States, Italy and Spain. Sources were T cells, B-cell-depleted T cells, or PBMCs; the material itself was cDNA or gDNA.

In germline, CDR1 is SGHRS, CDR2 YFSETQ. V lost 4 bases to trimming and J lost 0 bases; unmatched junction nucleotides: 13. This CDR3 spans 18 amino acids. The method was immunoSEQ multiplex PCR; TCRdb's version includes in-frame clones alone and lacks a portion of them. Of about 310,000 clones in the sample, over 75% are singletons; the top ten hold 1%. The table lists this clone with a count of one. V gene TRBV5-1 combines with J gene TRBJ2-1, with 7 bases identical to TRBD1. The origin of this receptor is a man aged 50 to 60 with active or convalescent COVID-19. Sequenced material: peripheral blood. The CDR3 coding sequence is TGCGCCAGCAGCCCCCTAGGGACAGCCCGTCACTCCTACAATGAGCAGTTCTTC. Translating it yields CASSPLGTARHSYNEQFF. Full variable domain (missing parts from reference TRBV5-1 and TRBJ2-1): KAGVTQTPRYLIKTRGQQVTLSCSPISGHRSVSWYQQTPGQGLQFLFEYFSETQRNKGNFPGRFSGRQFSNSRSEMNVSTLELGDSALYLCASSPLGTARHSYNEQFFGPGTRLTVL.